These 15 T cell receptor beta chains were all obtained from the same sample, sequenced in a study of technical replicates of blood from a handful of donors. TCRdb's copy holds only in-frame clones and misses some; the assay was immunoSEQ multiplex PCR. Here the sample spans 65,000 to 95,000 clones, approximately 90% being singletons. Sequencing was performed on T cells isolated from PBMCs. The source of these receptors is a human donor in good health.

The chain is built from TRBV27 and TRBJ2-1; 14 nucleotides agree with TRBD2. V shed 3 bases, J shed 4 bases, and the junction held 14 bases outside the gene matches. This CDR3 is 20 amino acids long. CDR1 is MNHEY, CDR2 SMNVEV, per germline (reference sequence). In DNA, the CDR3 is TGTGCCAGCAGTTTGGGTAGGGGACTAGCGGGAGTGGGGGCGTACAATGAGCAGTTCTTC. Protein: CASSLGRGLAGVGAYNEQFF.

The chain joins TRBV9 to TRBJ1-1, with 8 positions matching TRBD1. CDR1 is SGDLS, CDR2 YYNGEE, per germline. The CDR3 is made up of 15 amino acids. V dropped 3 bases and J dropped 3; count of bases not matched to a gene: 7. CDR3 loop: CASSARDRPYTEAFF. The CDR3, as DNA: TGTGCCAGCAGCGCTAGGGACAGGCCTTACACTGAAGCTTTCTTT.

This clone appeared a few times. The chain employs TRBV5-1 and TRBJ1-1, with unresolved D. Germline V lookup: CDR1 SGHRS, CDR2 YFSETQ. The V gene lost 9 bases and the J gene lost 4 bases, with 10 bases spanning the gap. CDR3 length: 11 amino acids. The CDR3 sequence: CATEGGTEAFF. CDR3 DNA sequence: TGCGCCACCGAGGGAGGCACTGAAGCTTTCTTT. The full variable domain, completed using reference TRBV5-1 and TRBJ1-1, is KAGVTQTPRYLIKTRGQQVTLSCSPISGHRSVSWYQQTPGQGLQFLFEYFSETQRNKGNFPGRFSGRQFSNSRSEMNVSTLELGDSALYLCATEGGTEAFFGQGTRLTVV.

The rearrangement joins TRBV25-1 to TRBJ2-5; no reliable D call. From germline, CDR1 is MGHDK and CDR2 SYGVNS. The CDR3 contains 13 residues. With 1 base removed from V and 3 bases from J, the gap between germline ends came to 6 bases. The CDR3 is CASSESVEETQYF. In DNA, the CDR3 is TGTGCCAGCAGTGAATCCGTCGAAGAGACCCAGTACTTC.

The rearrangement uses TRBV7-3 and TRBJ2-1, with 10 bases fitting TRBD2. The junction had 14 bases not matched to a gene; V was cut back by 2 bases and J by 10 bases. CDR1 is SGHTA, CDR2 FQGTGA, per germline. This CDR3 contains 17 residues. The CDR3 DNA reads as TGTGCCAGCAGCTTATGGCCGACTAGCGGGCCCCTAGGAGAGCAGTTCTTC. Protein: CASSLWPTSGPLGEQFF.

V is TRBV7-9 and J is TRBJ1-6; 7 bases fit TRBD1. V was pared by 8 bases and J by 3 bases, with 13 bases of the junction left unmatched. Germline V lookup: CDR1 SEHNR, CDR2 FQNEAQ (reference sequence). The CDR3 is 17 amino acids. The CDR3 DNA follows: TGTGCCAGCGAGAGTATACAGGGGACAAACTATAATTCACCCCTCCACTTT. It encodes CASESIQGTNYNSPLHF.

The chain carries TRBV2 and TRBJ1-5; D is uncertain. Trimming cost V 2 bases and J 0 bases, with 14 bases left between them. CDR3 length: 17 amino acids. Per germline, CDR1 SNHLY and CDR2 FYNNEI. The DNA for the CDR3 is TGTGCCAGCAGTGAACTAGGCGGCGGTTATAGCAATCAGCCCCAGCATTTT. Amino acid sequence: CASSELGGGYSNQPQHF.

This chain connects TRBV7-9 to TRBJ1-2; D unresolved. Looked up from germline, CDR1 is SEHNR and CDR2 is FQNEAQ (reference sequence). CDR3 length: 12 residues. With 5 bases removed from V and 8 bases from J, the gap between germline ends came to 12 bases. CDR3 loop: CASSKASGGYTF. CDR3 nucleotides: TGTGCCAGCAGCAAAGCGAGTGGGGGCTACACCTTC.

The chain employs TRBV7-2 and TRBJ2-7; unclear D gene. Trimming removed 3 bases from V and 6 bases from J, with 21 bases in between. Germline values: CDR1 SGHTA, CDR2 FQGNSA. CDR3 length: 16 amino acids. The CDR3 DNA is TGTGCCAGCAGCTTCCCCCGCCCCCCTTATTTAGCCGAGCAGTACTTC. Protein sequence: CASSFPRPPYLAEQYF. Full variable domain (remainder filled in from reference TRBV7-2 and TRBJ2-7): GAGVSQSPSNKVTEKGKDVELRCDPISGHTALYWYRQSLGQGLEFLIYFQGNSAPDKSGLPSDRFSAERTGGSVSTLTIQRTQQEDSAVYLCASSFPRPPYLAEQYFGPGTRLTVT.

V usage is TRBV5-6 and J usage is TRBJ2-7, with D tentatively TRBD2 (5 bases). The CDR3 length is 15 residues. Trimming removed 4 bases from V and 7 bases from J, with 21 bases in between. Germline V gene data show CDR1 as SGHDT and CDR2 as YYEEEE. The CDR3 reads CASSPINSGVLEQYF. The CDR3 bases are TGTGCCAGCAGCCCAATTAATTCCGGGGTTCTAGAGCAGTACTTC.

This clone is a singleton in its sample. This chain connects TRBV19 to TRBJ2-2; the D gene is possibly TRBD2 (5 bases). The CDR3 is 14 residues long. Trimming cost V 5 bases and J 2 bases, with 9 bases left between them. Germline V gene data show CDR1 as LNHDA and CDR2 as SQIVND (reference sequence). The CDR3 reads CASSQAVNTGELFF. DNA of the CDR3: TGTGCCAGTAGTCAAGCGGTTAACACCGGGGAGCTGTTTTTT.

The CDR3 region is CASSSGWGDPNTGELFF. The CDR3 region has the DNA TGTGCCAGCAGCTCTGGGTGGGGGGACCCGAACACCGGGGAGCTGTTTTTT. The chain employs TRBV7-8 and TRBJ2-2; tentative D call: TRBD2 (6 bases). The ends were cut back, 4 bases at V and 0 bases at J, with 15 bases in the middle. CDR1 SGHVS and CDR2 FQNEAQ come from the germline V gene. The CDR3 spans 17 residues.

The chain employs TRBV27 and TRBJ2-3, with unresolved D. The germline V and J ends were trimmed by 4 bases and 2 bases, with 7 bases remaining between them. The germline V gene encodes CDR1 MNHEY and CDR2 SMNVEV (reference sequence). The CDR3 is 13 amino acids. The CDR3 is CASSWALTDTQYF. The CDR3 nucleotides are TGTGCCAGCAGTTGGGCCCTCACAGATACGCAGTATTTT.

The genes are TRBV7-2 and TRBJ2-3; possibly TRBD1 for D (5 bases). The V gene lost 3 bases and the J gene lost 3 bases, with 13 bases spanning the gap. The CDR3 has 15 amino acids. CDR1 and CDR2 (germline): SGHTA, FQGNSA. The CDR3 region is CASSFYWTTTDTQYF. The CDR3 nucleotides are TGTGCCAGCAGCTTTTACTGGACAACTACAGATACGCAGTATTTT.

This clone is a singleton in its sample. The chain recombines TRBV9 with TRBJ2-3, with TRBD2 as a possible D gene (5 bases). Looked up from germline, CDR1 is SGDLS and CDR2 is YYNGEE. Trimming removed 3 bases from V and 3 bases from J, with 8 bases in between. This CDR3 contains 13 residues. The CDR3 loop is CASSGGLTDTQYF. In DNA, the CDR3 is TGTGCCAGCAGCGGAGGGCTGACAGATACGCAGTATTTT.